The rows below give T cell receptor beta chains drawn from one sample of a study of T cells after yellow fever vaccination. TCRdb independently ran MiXCR on the 5' RACE reads; one entry per CDR3 protein. The top ten hold 2.5% to 3.5% of the sample, which has some 240,000 distinct CDR3 sequences, 3% to 3.5% seen once. The starting material was CD4+ T cells sorted from PBMCs, obtained 10 days after the yellow fever booster vaccination. These receptors all stem from a man aged 18 to 29 who received the YFV17D yellow fever vaccine. CDR3s leave out the opening cysteine and the closing phenylalanine or tryptophan. The size field is filled for only some rows; it gives once, few, many or a size class.

CDR3	size	V
SVGDYTYNEQF	NA	TRBV29-1
ASSSLDTILGYT	many	TRBV7-9
ASKKPGANTGELF	few	TRBV7-2
SARDLVGGSYEQY	NA	TRBV20-1
SARGPAPPTGELF	many	TRBV20-1
ASGGQNQPQH	few	TRBV6-2/TRBV6-3
AISESMGRGSNTQY	NA	TRBV10-3
ASSVRGGETQY	many	TRBV12-3/TRBV12-4
ASSLLLRNTEAF	NA	TRBV10-2
ASSLMGVGAEAF	many	TRBV7-3
ASSLTAGGNTIY	few	TRBV5-1
ASSFLRGDQETQY	many	TRBV12-3/TRBV12-4
ASRPGTFVLAQH	NA	TRBV28
ASSTRVPSGNTIY	many	TRBV7-9
ASSQVLRQVAAGYT	many	TRBV4-3
ASRPLGSYTEAF	many	TRBV5-1
ASSPTGVTNEQY	NA	TRBV19
ASSSGAGGTIDTQY	few	TRBV5-1
SAGGGGAVDTQY	NA	TRBV20-1
ASSVGVGNQPQH	few	TRBV9
AWSVLQGLAF	many	TRBV30
ASSARQSKNIQY	many	TRBV13
ASSLAPRYNEQF	many	TRBV5-1
ASSARGVVQETQY	many	TRBV9
ASYRSLNTEAF	many	TRBV6-2/TRBV6-3
ASSTGWSEQF	many	TRBV3-2
AISTRGSLATEAF	many	TRBV10-3
SALRTGTGYGYT	NA	TRBV20-1
ASSLERDRVYEQY	many	TRBV7-2
ASSSRQGPNEKLF	many	TRBV5-4
ASRSAGDTQY	many	TRBV6-2/TRBV6-3
ASSQEGGLTDTQY	few	TRBV4-2
ASSQEGFGTTGELF	many	TRBV4-1
ASSDGVSETQY	few	TRBV2
ASSTRTGGADGYT	NA	TRBV18
ASSNRGTGSQETQY	many	TRBV7-8
ASSGGDRVNYGYT	few	TRBV5-4
ASSGLVKTQY	NA	TRBV6-1
ASSWTWGSETQY	few	TRBV5-1
ASSQDVVADNEQF	many	TRBV4-2
ASSPLAGARYEQY	few	TRBV18
SARTNSAGDTQY	many	TRBV20-1
SARAFNQPQH	NA	TRBV20-1
SVEQYETGSGGYT	few	TRBV29-1
ASSIGQGGQPQH	many	TRBV5-8